The 17 T cell receptor beta chains listed next were all sequenced from one sample in a study of T cell changes during pregnancy in multiple sclerosis. Profiled with immunoSEQ multiplex PCR; TCRdb holds only in-frame clones, not every one. This repertoire shows some 77,000 clones, about 92% found once; its top ten account for about 2.5%. Sequenced material: peripheral blood, taken after pregnancy. These receptors were collected from a female donor in good health, enrolled as a control in a pregnancy study.

The chain employs TRBV27 and TRBJ1-2; 11 bases agree with TRBD1. Germline V gene lookup returns CDR1 MNHEY and CDR2 SMNVEV (reference sequence). The CDR3 contains 14 residues. V shed 4 bases, J shed 8 bases, and the junction held 6 bases outside the gene matches. For the CDR3, the DNA is TGTGCCAGCAGTTGGACAGGGGGCGCGTGGGGCTACACCTTC. This encodes CASSWTGGAWGYTF.

The chain carries TRBV7-2 and TRBJ2-1, with a possible D match to TRBD2 (6 bases). Trimming shortened V by 3 bases and J by 0 bases, and 9 bases separated the two germline ends. Germline V gene data show CDR1 as SGHTA and CDR2 as FQGNSA. The CDR3 has 15 amino acids. CDR3 sequence reads: CASSFWEDSYNEQFF. The DNA of the CDR3 is TGTGCCAGCAGCTTTTGGGAGGACTCCTACAATGAGCAGTTCTTC.

This chain links TRBV19 with TRBJ1-1; TRBD1 might be the D (6 bases). The CDR3 is made up of 12 amino acids. Germline CDR1 reads LNHDA; CDR2 reads SQIVND (reference sequence). Trimming shortened V by 7 bases and J by 6 bases, and 12 bases separated the two germline ends. CDR3 bases: TGTGCCAGTATAGGACAGTGGGCTGAAGCTTTCTTT. Translating gives CASIGQWAEAFF.

The chain recombines TRBV14 with TRBJ2-1; D perhaps matches TRBD2 (7 bases). Trimming shortened V by 1 base and J by 3 bases, and 16 bases separated the two germline ends. CDR3 length: 17 amino acids. CDR1 SGHDN and CDR2 FVKESK come from the germline V gene. The CDR3, as DNA: TGTGCCAGCAGCCAAGTATTGGTGAGGGGGGGCTACAATGAGCAGTTCTTC. This gives the protein CASSQVLVRGGYNEQFF. Full variable domain (rest looked up from reference TRBV14 and TRBJ2-1): EAGVTQFPSHSVIEKGQTVTLRCDPISGHDNLYWYRRVMGKEIKFLLHFVKESKQDESGMPNNRFLAERTGGTYSTLKVQPAELEDSGVYFCASSQVLVRGGYNEQFFGPGTRLTVL.

The chain employs TRBV4-1 and TRBJ2-1, with D perhaps matching TRBD2 (6 bases). V lost 4 bases and J 8 bases, leaving 24 bases between the germline ends. Germline V lookup: CDR1 MGHRA, CDR2 YSYEKL. The CDR3 totals 17 residues. In DNA, the CDR3 is TGCGCCAGCAGCCTACCGGGGAAACGGGAGAGGGGAGATGAGCAGTTCTTC. It yields the protein CASSLPGKRERGDEQFF.

V is TRBV7-9 and J is TRBJ2-3; TRBD1 agrees at 7 bases. CDR3 length equals 15 residues. The V gene's germline CDR1 is SEHNR and CDR2 FQNEAQ (reference sequence). V shed 1 base and J 5 bases; nucleotides not matched to a gene: 6. The CDR3 bases are TGTGCCAGCAGCTTAGGAGACAGGGATATAGATACGCAGTATTTT. This encodes CASSLGDRDIDTQYF. Full variable domain (remainder filled in from reference TRBV7-9 and TRBJ2-3): DTGVSQNPRHKITKRGQNVTFRCDPISEHNRLYWYRQTLGQGPEFLTYFQNEAQLEKSRLLSDRFSAERPKGSFSTLEIQRTEQGDSAMYLCASSLGDRDIDTQYFGPGTRLTVL.

The chain recombines TRBV11-2 with TRBJ2-2; D ambiguous. There are 14 residues in the CDR3. With 1 base removed from V and 4 bases from J, the gap between germline ends came to 7 bases. In germline, CDR1 is SGHAT, CDR2 FQNNGV. The CDR3 is CASSLVVFTGELFF. The CDR3 coding sequence is TGTGCCAGCAGCTTAGTAGTTTTCACCGGGGAGCTGTTTTTT.

V gene TRBV11-2 combines with J gene TRBJ2-7; D possibly corresponds to TRBD1 (6 bases). Germline V lookup: CDR1 SGHAT, CDR2 FQNNGV. CDR3 length: 15 amino acids. V lost 5 bases and J lost 5, with 19 bases in between. The CDR3: CASSPLRQARDEQYF. In nucleotides, the CDR3 is TGTGCCAGCAGCCCACTACGACAGGCGAGGGACGAGCAGTACTTC.

The chain is built from TRBV5-1 and TRBJ2-2, with 7 bases identical to TRBD2. J was trimmed by 3 bases and V by 3 bases; bases with no gene match: 5. Germline V CDR1 and CDR2: SGHRS, YFSETQ. The CDR3 has 15 amino acids. The DNA of the CDR3 is TGCGCCAGCAGCTGGGTTAGCGGGTACACCGGGGAGCTGTTTTTT. Protein product: CASSWVSGYTGELFF.

The CDR3 DNA reads TGTGCCAGCAGCGGGACTTCAGATACGCAGTATTTT. This translates into CASSGTSDTQYF. The rearrangement uses TRBV7-3 and TRBJ2-3, with D perhaps matching TRBD2 (6 bases). This CDR3 is built from 12 residues. Germline CDR1 reads SGHTA; CDR2 reads FQGTGA. V was pared by 5 bases and J by 4 bases, with 7 bases between.

This chain links TRBV7-9 with TRBJ2-1; 9 bases match TRBD2. The CDR3 runs to 16 residues. The germline CDR1 and CDR2 sequences are SEHNR and FQNEAQ (reference sequence). V trimming: 2 bases; J trimming: 7 bases; junction bases outside the gene matches: 9. The CDR3 DNA sequence: TGTGCCAGCAGCTTACCGAGGCGGGAGGGCCAGAATGAGCAGTTCTTC. This encodes CASSLPRREGQNEQFF.

This chain connects TRBV2 to TRBJ1-2; weak D call: TRBD1 (6 bases). CDR1 and CDR2 from the germline V gene are SNHLY and FYNNEI. The CDR3 totals 12 residues. Trimming left V 6 bases short and J 5 bases short, with 10 bases between. CDR3 protein: CASRSTGYGYTF. For the CDR3, the DNA is TGTGCCAGCAGGAGTACAGGGTATGGCTACACCTTC.

The rearrangement joins TRBV19 to TRBJ1-4; 7 bases fit TRBD1. Trimming at V came to 4 bases and at J to 3 bases, leaving 8 bases not matched to a gene. CDR1 LNHDA and CDR2 SQIVND come from the germline V gene (reference sequence). The CDR3 has 16 residues. The CDR3 spells CASSTGQGGPNEKLFF. The CDR3 coding sequence is TGTGCCAGTAGTACGGGGCAGGGGGGTCCTAATGAAAAACTGTTTTTT.

This CDR3 reads CASKLAGVTDTQYF. The CDR3 DNA reads as TGTGCCAGCAAACTAGCGGGAGTAACAGATACGCAGTATTTT. This rearrangement joins TRBV28 to TRBJ2-3, with 11 bases fitting TRBD2. CDR1 MDHEN and CDR2 SYDVKM come from the germline V gene. Unmatched junction bases numbered 3, after V lost 7 bases and J lost 3 bases. The CDR3 runs to 14 residues.

This rearrangement joins TRBV5-6 to TRBJ2-3, with no clear D. The CDR3 sequence is 15 residues long. The germline V gene encodes CDR1 SGHDT and CDR2 YYEEEE. V lost 4 bases, J lost 7 bases, and 19 bases lay in between. The CDR3, as DNA: TGTGCCAGCAGCCCGGGTTTCACGATCGTTTATACGCAGTATTTT. Translated, it gives CASSPGFTIVYTQYF.

The genes are TRBV28 and TRBJ1-2; unclear D gene. CDR3 length equals 16 residues. V was pared by 6 bases and J by 2 bases, with 19 bases between. CDR1 and CDR2 from the germline V gene are MDHEN and SYDVKM. CDR3 amino acids: CASSPTRGGGNYGYTF. In DNA, the CDR3 is TGTGCCAGCAGCCCGACACGAGGTGGAGGGAACTATGGCTACACCTTC.

The chain links TRBV5-1 to TRBJ2-3; D may be TRBD1 (6 bases). V lost 4 bases, J lost 2 bases, and 11 bases lay in between. The CDR3 extends over 14 amino acids. CDR1 is SGHRS, CDR2 YFSETQ, per germline. CDR3 sequence: CASSLGQLTDTQYF. CDR3 DNA: TGCGCCAGCAGCCTTGGACAGCTCACAGATACGCAGTATTTT.